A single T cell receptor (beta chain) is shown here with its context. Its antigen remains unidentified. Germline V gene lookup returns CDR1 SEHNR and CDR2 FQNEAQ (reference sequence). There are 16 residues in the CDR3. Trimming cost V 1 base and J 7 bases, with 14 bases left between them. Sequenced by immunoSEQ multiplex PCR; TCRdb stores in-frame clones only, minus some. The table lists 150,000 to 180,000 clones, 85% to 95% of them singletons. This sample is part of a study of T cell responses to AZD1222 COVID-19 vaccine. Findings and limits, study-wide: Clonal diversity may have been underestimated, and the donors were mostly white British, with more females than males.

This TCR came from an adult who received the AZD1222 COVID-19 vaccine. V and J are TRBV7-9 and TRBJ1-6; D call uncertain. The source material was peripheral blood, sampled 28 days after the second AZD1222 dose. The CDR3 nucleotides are TGTGCCAGCAGCTTAGGATCCGTTACCCCGAATTCACCCCTCCACTTT. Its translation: CASSLGSVTPNSPLHF. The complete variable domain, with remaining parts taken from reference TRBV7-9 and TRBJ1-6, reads DTGVSQNPRHKITKRGQNVTFRCDPISEHNRLYWYRQTLGQGPEFLTYFQNEAQLEKSRLLSDRFSAERPKGSFSTLEIQRTEQGDSAMYLCASSLGSVTPNSPLHFGNGTRLTVT.